This T cell receptor beta chain was captured in a study of T cell responses to AZD1222 COVID-19 vaccine. There are 14 residues in the CDR3. The germline gives CDR1 MNHEY, CDR2 SMNVEV (reference sequence). The V end was cut by 2 bases, the J end by 3 bases, with 8 bases between. The repertoire was sequenced with immunoSEQ multiplex PCR; TCRdb's copy has only in-frame clones and lacks some. Of around 89,000 clones listed, around 90% are singletons. This TCR was recovered from an adult in good health. The chain links TRBV27 to TRBJ1-5; D unresolved. The sample consisted of peripheral blood, taken on day 0 of AZD1222 vaccination. The DNA of the CDR3 is TGTGCCAGCAGTTTACAACACTTCAATCAGCCCCAGCATTTT. This gives the protein CASSLQHFNQPQHF.